These 28 T cell receptor beta chains were sequenced from one sample in a study of human T cells and chemical hapten exposure. TCRdb itself ran the 5' RACE reads through MiXCR, one entry per CDR3 protein. The sample holds about 140,000 distinct CDR3 sequences, about 4.3% seen once. Extraction yielded total RNA from whole blood (unfractionated). The receptors derive from a female donor in good health.

This clonotype was detected only a few times. This sequence joins TRBV6-1 and TRBJ1-5, with D uncertain. This CDR3 contains 15 residues. Looked up from germline, CDR1 is MNHNS and CDR2 is SASEGT. V was clipped by 5 bases and J by 2 bases, with 13 bases between them. CDR3 nucleotides: TGTGCCAGCAGTTTTGGTTGGGTTGGCAATCAGCCCCAGCATTTT. Amino acid sequence: CASSFGWVGNQPQHF.

This clonotype was seen repeatedly, ten times or more. The rearrangement links TRBV25-1 to TRBJ1-2; D is possibly TRBD1 (5 bases). Germline CDR1 reads MGHDK; CDR2 reads SYGVNS. V gave up 1 base and J gave up 3 bases, with 9 bases separating them. This CDR3 is built from 14 residues. The CDR3 region is CASSEWGEDYGYTF. CDR3 coding DNA: TGTGCCAGCAGTGAATGGGGGGAAGACTATGGCTACACCTTC.

This clonotype was recorded many times. The chain recombines TRBV7-3 with TRBJ2-7, with D maybe TRBD1 (6 bases). Trimming pared 5 bases from V and 5 bases from J, leaving 13 bases between. The CDR3 loop spans 13 amino acids. The germline V gene has CDR1 SGHTA and CDR2 FQGTGA. The CDR3 loop reads CASSLSDSHEQYF. In DNA form, the CDR3 reads TGTGCCAGCAGCCTTTCGGACAGCCACGAGCAGTACTTC.

Comments on this clonotype: A single base separates this from a much larger clone, so it may be a read error. A read error is likely, as this CDR3 ends without the conserved phenylalanine or tryptophan. CDR3 coding DNA: TGTGCCACCAGCAGAGGGCTAGCGGGGAGCCAAGAGACCCAGTACTCC. Its protein is CATSRGLAGSQETQYS. This sequence joins TRBV15 and TRBJ2-5; TRBD2 agrees at 9 bases. This CDR3 comprises 16 residues. The V gene end was trimmed by 1 base and the J gene end by 1 base; junction bases not matched to a gene: 4. Germline loops: CDR1 LNHNV, CDR2 YYDKDF (reference sequence).

This clonotype was seen at least ten times. The rearrangement joins TRBV20-1 to TRBJ2-3; 11 positions agree with TRBD2. Germline lookup yields CDR1 DFQATT and CDR2 SNEGSKA (reference sequence). This CDR3 is built from 13 residues. CDR3 sequence reads: CSSSGGGADTQYF. CDR3 DNA: TGCAGCAGTAGCGGGGGGGGAGCAGATACGCAGTATTTT.

This clonotype has a count of ten or more. The chain recombines TRBV6-5 with TRBJ2-3; no definite D call. This CDR3 has 11 amino acids. Germline-derived CDR1 and CDR2 are MNHEY and SVGAGI. V was shortened by 7 bases and J by 7 bases, with 9 bases between the two germline ends. The CDR3 is CASTRGYTQYF. In DNA form, the CDR3 reads TGTGCCAGCACCCGCGGTTATACGCAGTATTTT.

The chain combines TRBV10-3 with TRBJ1-3, with TRBD1 matching 10 bases. This CDR3 comprises 17 residues. Germline CDR1 reads ENHRY; CDR2 reads SYGVKD. J lost 0 bases, V lost 8 bases, and 10 bases had no gene match. CDR3 nucleotide sequence: TGTGCCATCGGCGGAGGGACAGGGGCCTCCTCTGGAAACACCATATATTTT. Translation: CAIGGGTGASSGNTIYF.

V gene TRBV19 combines with J gene TRBJ2-7; 9 bases are shared with TRBD2. The J segment lost 3 bases and the V segment lost 7 bases, leaving 16 bases of the junction unmatched. The CDR3 consists of 17 residues. Germline CDR1 and CDR2: LNHDA and SQIVND (reference sequence). The CDR3 loop is CASKRGAASGKNYEQYF. CDR3 nucleotide sequence: TGTGCCAGTAAACGAGGGGCGGCTAGCGGGAAGAACTACGAGCAGTACTTC.

This clonotype occurred many times. J is TRBJ2-4 and V is TRBV6-5; a weak D match, TRBD1 (5 bases). The CDR3 extends over 11 amino acids. CDR1 and CDR2 from the germline V gene are MNHEY and SVGAGI. Deletions cut 6 bases from V and 8 bases from J, with 8 bases between. The CDR3 sequence is CASSKGYIQYF. CDR3 DNA sequence: TGTGCCAGCAGCAAGGGGTACATTCAGTACTTC.

This clonotype appeared many times. Here the CDR3 reads CASSEGTSGGIGQFF. Written as DNA, the CDR3 is TGTGCCAGCAGTGAGGGGACTAGCGGGGGGATCGGGCAGTTCTTC. V usage is TRBV6-1 and J usage is TRBJ2-1; 15 positions agree with TRBD2. Losses at the gene ends were 3 bases for V and 12 bases for J; bases not matched to a gene: 6. CDR1 and CDR2 from the germline V gene are MNHNS and SASEGT. The CDR3 totals 15 residues.

This clonotype has ten or more counts. V and J are TRBV7-2 and TRBJ2-5; 10 nucleotides match TRBD2. The CDR3 consists of 16 residues. The V segment lost 2 bases and the J segment 0 bases; nucleotides outside the gene matches: 3. Germline loops: CDR1 SGHTA, CDR2 FQGNSA. The DNA of the CDR3 is TGTGCCAGCAGCTTACTAGCGGGGGCTTACCAAGAGACCCAGTACTTC. It encodes CASSLLAGAYQETQYF. Based on the CDR3 plus reference TRBV7-2 and TRBJ2-5, the full variable domain is GAGVSQSPSNKVTEKGKDVELRCDPISGHTALYWYRQSLGQGLEFLIYFQGNSAPDKSGLPSDRFSAERTGGSVSTLTIQRTQQEDSAVYLCASSLLAGAYQETQYFGPGTRLLVL.

About this clonotype: A much bigger clone sits one base away, suggesting this may be a read error. The genes are TRBV7-8 and TRBJ2-7; no clear D gene. The CDR3 loop spans 13 amino acids. Germline loops: CDR1 SGHVS, CDR2 FQNEAQ. The CDR3 bases are TGTGCCAGCATCTTAGGCTCGTCCTACGAGCAGTACTTC. Its protein is CASILGSSYEQYF.

The V gene is TRBV13, the J gene TRBJ2-3; 16 nucleotides match TRBD2. Trimming removed 4 bases from V and 0 bases from J; junction bases left unmatched: 4. Per the germline V gene, CDR1 is PRHDT and CDR2 is FYEKMQ (reference sequence). The CDR3 has 18 amino acids. CDR3 sequence reads: CASSSGTSGGASTDTQYF. The CDR3 nucleotides are TGTGCCAGCAGCTCCGGGACTAGCGGGGGGGCTAGCACAGATACGCAGTATTTT.

This clonotype was recorded many times. The chain is built from TRBV2 and TRBJ2-1; weak D call: TRBD2 (5 bases). Trimming pared 6 bases from V and 4 bases from J, leaving 19 bases between. The CDR3 covers 16 residues. The germline V gene has CDR1 SNHLY and CDR2 FYNNEI. CDR3 nucleotide sequence: TGTGCCAGCAGCGGGGAAAAGTTCTTCCCTTACAATGAGCAGTTCTTC. Translated, it gives CASSGEKFFPYNEQFF.

This clonotype was detected many times. The chain combines TRBV7-3 with TRBJ2-7; D may be TRBD1 (6 bases). V lost 5 bases, J lost 5 bases, and 22 bases lay in between. Germline lookup yields CDR1 SGHTA and CDR2 FQGTGA. The CDR3 covers 16 residues. In DNA form, the CDR3 reads TGTGCCAGCAGCCCAAACCCCCTAAGGGACACCCACGAGCAGTACTTC. Its translation is CASSPNPLRDTHEQYF.

In its sample, this clonotype was seen many times. This rearrangement joins TRBV12-3 or TRBV12-4 to TRBJ2-1, with 12 bases aligning to TRBD2. The length of the CDR3 is 15 residues. V gave up 5 bases and J gave up 3 bases; unmatched junction bases: 2. DNA of the CDR3: TGTGCCAGCAGTAGACTAGCGGGGGTCTACAATGAGCAGTTCTTC. Translated: CASSRLAGVYNEQFF.

At least ten counts were recorded for this clonotype. The rearrangement joins TRBV19 to TRBJ2-1, with a tentative D call TRBD2 (5 bases). The CDR3 loop spans 14 amino acids. V gave up 3 bases and J gave up 9 bases, with 15 bases separating them. From germline, CDR1 is LNHDA and CDR2 SQIVND (reference sequence). The CDR3 sequence is CASSISGRRGEQFF. In DNA form, the CDR3 reads TGTGCCAGTAGTATCTCTGGTCGTCGGGGTGAGCAGTTCTTC.

About this clonotype itself: This may arise from a read error, as a much more abundant clone is one base away. The rearrangement joins TRBV12-3 or TRBV12-4 to TRBJ2-7, with TRBD2 matching over 8 bases. The CDR3 spans 13 residues. V lost 6 bases, J lost 4 bases, and 5 bases stayed unmatched. The CDR3 DNA is TGTGCCAGCAGAGCGGGGGCCAGTTACGAGCAGTACTTC. This encodes CASRAGASYEQYF.

This clonotype has ten or more counts. The chain carries TRBV6-1 and TRBJ1-5, with a tentative D call TRBD1 (5 bases). The CDR3 length is 16 residues. Germline loops: CDR1 MNHNS, CDR2 SASEGT. V lost 7 bases and J lost 1, with 17 bases in between. CDR3 in DNA: TGTGCCAGCATCGGGCTCCAGGGATTCAGCAATCAGCCCCAGCATTTT. Its protein product is CASIGLQGFSNQPQHF.

This clonotype was seen repeatedly, ten times or more. The chain combines TRBV2 with TRBJ2-3; 7 bases align to TRBD2. V gave up 7 bases and J gave up 10 bases; unmatched junction bases: 11. CDR3 size: 13 residues. Per the germline V gene, CDR1 is SNHLY and CDR2 is FYNNEI. DNA of the CDR3: TGTGCCAGCACTACGAAACGGGGGGTAGCGCAGTATTTT. It encodes CASTTKRGVAQYF.

In its sample, this clonotype was seen once. One end of the junction fails to match germline, which may point to a read error. The V and J genes are TRBV18 and TRBJ2-1; 9 bases are shared with TRBD1. CDR1 is KGHSH, CDR2 LQKENI, per germline. The CDR3 is made up of 14 amino acids. The CDR3 DNA sequence: TGTGCCAGCTCCACCGGGACAGGGAACAATGATCAGTTCTTC. Its protein is CASSTGTGNNDQFF.

In its sample, this clonotype was seen many times. A read error may produce the germline difference seen at one junction end. This chain uses TRBV24-1 with TRBJ2-1; D is undetermined. Germline V gives CDR1 KGHDR, CDR2 SFDVKD. The CDR3 is made up of 11 amino acids. The CDR3 reads CATSDLLGLLF. The DNA for the CDR3 is TGTGCCACCAGTGATTTATTGGGGTTGCTCTTC.

The sample holds many counts of this clonotype. This chain connects TRBV6-2 or TRBV6-3 to TRBJ1-6; D unclear. CDR3 size: 16 residues. V was clipped by 4 bases and J by 7 bases, with 17 bases between them. Germline V CDR1 and CDR2: MNHEY, SVGEGT. CDR3 amino acids: CASSSSPWLGNSPLHF. CDR3 nucleotides: TGTGCCAGCAGTTCCTCTCCTTGGCTGGGGAATTCACCCCTCCACTTT.

Many counts were recorded for this clonotype. V gene TRBV28 combines with J gene TRBJ1-5; D possibly corresponds to TRBD1 (6 bases). The CDR3 length is 18 residues. The V end lost 5 bases, the J end lost 2 bases, and 22 bases lay between the germline ends. The germline CDR1 and CDR2 sequences are MDHEN and SYDVKM. CDR3 sequence reads: CASSTPWVGGSGNQPQHF. CDR3 in DNA: TGTGCCAGCAGTACCCCCTGGGTAGGGGGAAGCGGCAATCAGCCCCAGCATTTT.

This clonotype was counted many times. CDR3 nucleotides: TGTGCCAGCAGTGAAGCTTCGGCGGGGGCGGAGACCCAGTACTTC. Amino acid sequence: CASSEASAGAETQYF. The gene calls are TRBV6-1 and TRBJ2-5; D perhaps matches TRBD2 (7 bases). The CDR3 contains 15 residues. Germline V CDR1 and CDR2: MNHNS, SASEGT. With 0 bases removed from V and 5 bases from J, the gap between germline ends came to 13 bases.

This clonotype was detected many times. The V gene is TRBV5-1, the J gene TRBJ2-3, with a possible D match to TRBD1 (6 bases). Trimming took off 3 bases at V and 4 bases at J, with 27 bases between the two ends. Germline-derived CDR1 and CDR2 are SGHRS and YFSETQ. CDR3 length equals 19 residues. The CDR3 sequence: CASSSRIEAGTQRADTQYF. CDR3 in DNA: TGCGCCAGCAGCTCTAGAATAGAGGCCGGGACACAAAGAGCAGATACGCAGTATTTT.

This clonotype has at least ten counts. The chain links TRBV5-6 to TRBJ2-1; 10 positions agree with TRBD1. Germline CDR1 SGHDT, CDR2 YYEEEE. The junction had 15 bases not matched to a gene; V was cut back by 4 bases and J by 8 bases. CDR3 length equals 17 residues. The CDR3 loop reads CASSGTTGTGVGDEQFF. The CDR3 DNA is TGTGCCAGCAGCGGCACTACCGGGACAGGGGTCGGCGATGAGCAGTTCTTC.

This clonotype was seen repeatedly, ten times or more. This CDR3 is CAISESTSGASSDTQYF. Here the CDR3 DNA reads TGTGCCATCAGTGAGTCCACTAGCGGGGCTTCCTCAGATACGCAGTATTTT. V and J are TRBV10-3 and TRBJ2-3, with TRBD2 matching over 10 bases. With V trimmed by 0 bases and J by 4 bases, 7 bases remained unmatched. CDR1 is ENHRY, CDR2 SYGVKD, per germline. The CDR3 consists of 17 residues.